This T cell receptor beta chain was observed in a study of T cells after yellow fever vaccination. Only a few counts were recorded for this clonotype. V was trimmed by 0 bases and J by 1 base, leaving 6 bases between them. The CDR3 is 14 amino acids. CDR1 and CDR2 from the germline V gene are SQVTM and ANQGSEA. MiXCR, run by TCRdb on the 5' RACE reads, gives a single entry per CDR3 protein. Of approximately 600,000 distinct CDR3 sequences listed, about 12% are singletons. The sample in question was PBMCs, obtained on the day of the yellow fever booster vaccination. The gene calls are TRBV29-1 and TRBJ2-2, with D hard to call. This TCR came from a man aged 30-40 years who received the YFV17D yellow fever vaccine. The CDR3 sequence is CSVEERQNTGELFF. The DNA for the CDR3 is TGCAGCGTTGAAGAAAGGCAGAACACCGGGGAGCTGTTTTTT.